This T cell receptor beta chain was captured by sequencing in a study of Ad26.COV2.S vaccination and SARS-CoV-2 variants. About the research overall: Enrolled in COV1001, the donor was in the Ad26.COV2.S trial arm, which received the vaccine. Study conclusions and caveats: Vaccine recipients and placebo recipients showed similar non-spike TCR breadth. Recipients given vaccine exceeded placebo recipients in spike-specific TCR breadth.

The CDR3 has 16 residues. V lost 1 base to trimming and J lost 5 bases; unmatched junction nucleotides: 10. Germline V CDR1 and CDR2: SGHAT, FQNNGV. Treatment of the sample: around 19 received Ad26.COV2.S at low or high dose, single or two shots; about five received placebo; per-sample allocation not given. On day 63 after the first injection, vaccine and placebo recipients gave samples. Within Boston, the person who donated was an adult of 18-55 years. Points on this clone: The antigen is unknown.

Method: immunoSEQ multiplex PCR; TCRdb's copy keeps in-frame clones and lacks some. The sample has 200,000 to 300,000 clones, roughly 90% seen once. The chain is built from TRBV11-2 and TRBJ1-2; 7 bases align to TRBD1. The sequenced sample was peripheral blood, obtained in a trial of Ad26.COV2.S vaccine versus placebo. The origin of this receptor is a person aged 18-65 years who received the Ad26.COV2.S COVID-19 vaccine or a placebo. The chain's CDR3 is CASSLGQGLLVYGYTF. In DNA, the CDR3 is TGTGCCAGCAGCTTAGGACAGGGACTGCTGGTTTATGGCTACACCTTC.